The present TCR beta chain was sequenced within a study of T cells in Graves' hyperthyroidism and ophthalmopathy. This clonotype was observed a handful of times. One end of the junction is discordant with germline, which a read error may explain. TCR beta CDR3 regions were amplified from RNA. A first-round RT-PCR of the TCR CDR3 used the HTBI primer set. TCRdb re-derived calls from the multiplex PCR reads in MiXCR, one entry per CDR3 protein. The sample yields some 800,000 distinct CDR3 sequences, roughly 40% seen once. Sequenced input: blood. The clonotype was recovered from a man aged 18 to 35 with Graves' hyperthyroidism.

The CDR3 DNA reads as TGCGCCAGCAGCCACCGGGACGCCCATGAAGCTTTCTTT. Residues: CASSHRDAHEAFF. This chain links TRBV7-8 with TRBJ1-1, with a possible D match to TRBD1 (5 bases). The germline V gene encodes CDR1 SGHVS and CDR2 FQNEAQ. The CDR3 covers 13 residues.